Listed below are T cell receptor beta chains from one sample, sequenced in a study of blood T cell repertoires in COVID-19. Some clones are missing from TCRdb's copy, which holds only in-frame ones; the method was immunoSEQ multiplex PCR. The sample has 30,000 to 40,000 clones; approximately 78% are singletons. Sequencing used peripheral blood. These receptors all come from a man aged 55 to 70 in a cohort sampled during active COVID-19. Both conserved end residues are trimmed from each CDR3.

length: 11; V: TRBV28; J: TRBJ1-2; CDR3: ASSWDRGHGYT
length: 13; V: TRBV2; J: TRBJ2-7; CDR3: ASSEAGHNSYEQY
length: 10; V: TRBV7-9; J: TRBJ2-3; CDR3: ASTTSTDTQY
length: 15; V: TRBV3-1/TRBV3-2; J: TRBJ2-7; CDR3: ASSPGASGIGAYEQY
length: 17; V: TRBV11-2; J: TRBJ2-6; CDR3: ASTLRDRGILSGANVLT
length: 14; V: TRBV19; J: TRBJ2-2; CDR3: ASSSGTASNTGELF
length: 13; V: TRBV3-1/TRBV3-2; J: TRBJ1-2; CDR3: ASSQDRGRGYGYT
length: 13; V: TRBV27; J: TRBJ1-4; CDR3: ASSATGWAYEKLF
length: 15; V: TRBV6-2/TRBV6-3; J: TRBJ1-5; CDR3: ASSSPTGFRGNQPQH
length: 13; V: TRBV15; J: TRBJ2-5; CDR3: ATSRDDRLWETQY
length: 12; V: TRBV6-7; J: TRBJ1-2; CDR3: ASSYSRAPYGYT
length: 14; V: TRBV9; J: TRBJ2-2; CDR3: ASSLSRQEATGELF
length: 12; V: TRBV11-2; J: TRBJ1-4; CDR3: ASSLAGVMKGLF
length: 12; V: TRBV9; J: TRBJ2-7; CDR3: ASSPTGSSYEQY
length: 14; V: TRBV5-1; J: TRBJ1-1; CDR3: ASTSGTGVENTEAF
length: 14; V: TRBV7-9; J: TRBJ1-4; CDR3: ASSPPQPGTNEKLF
length: 11; V: TRBV10-3; J: TRBJ1-2; CDR3: AIAAGGRDGYT
length: 14; V: TRBV10-2; J: TRBJ2-1; CDR3: ASNDLSSWVYNEQF
length: 14; V: TRBV6-4; J: TRBJ2-3; CDR3: ASSPGAGGDTDTQY
length: 11; V: TRBV5-4; J: TRBJ2-7; CDR3: ASSTTGDYEQY
length: 12; V: TRBV4-3; J: TRBJ2-7; CDR3: ASSQHGQSYEQY
length: 13; V: TRBV7-2; J: TRBJ2-1; CDR3: ASSRGGRPYNEQF
length: 13; V: TRBV6-5; J: TRBJ1-2; CDR3: ASSYGLRGNYGYT
length: 13; V: TRBV7-8; J: TRBJ2-7; CDR3: ASSPRGSGGYEQY
length: 13; V: TRBV7-8; J: TRBJ2-1; CDR3: ASSLSGASYNEQF
length: 15; V: TRBV24-1; J: TRBJ1-3; CDR3: ATSDNTGGDSGNTIY
length: 11; V: TRBV11-3; J: TRBJ1-1; CDR3: ASLRSGLTEAF
length: 11; V: TRBV28; J: TRBJ2-5; CDR3: ASSLAGAGWQY
length: 12; V: TRBV20-1; J: TRBJ2-7; CDR3: SASPLGTLYEQY
length: 12; V: TRBV13; J: TRBJ2-1; CDR3: ASSVGLVDNEQF
length: 12; V: TRBV27; J: TRBJ2-7; CDR3: ASSNRGLTYEQY
length: 11; V: TRBV3-1/TRBV3-2; J: TRBJ2-1; CDR3: ASSLGQGSLQF
length: 17; V: TRBV12-5; J: TRBJ1-5; CDR3: ASGLGRTGGSDSNQPQH
length: 13; V: TRBV11-2; J: TRBJ2-5; CDR3: ASSPQTSAQETQY
length: 12; V: TRBV2; J: TRBJ1-5; CDR3: ASRGGSGNQPQH
length: 13; V: TRBV7-2; J: TRBJ2-7; CDR3: ASSHPSGGARRQY
length: 13; V: TRBV9; J: TRBJ2-7; CDR3: ASSVQSGGSYEQY
length: 13; V: TRBV27; J: TRBJ2-5; CDR3: ASSSFGRPGETQY
length: 13; V: TRBV27; J: TRBJ2-1; CDR3: ASRFGTGSYNEQF
length: 12; V: TRBV6-5; J: TRBJ1-1; CDR3: ASTLGTGNTEAF
length: 14; V: TRBV28; J: TRBJ2-5; CDR3: ASSLWYGGSEETQY
length: 12; V: TRBV6-2/TRBV6-3; J: TRBJ1-2; CDR3: ASSYSRQGAGYT
length: 13; V: TRBV3-1/TRBV3-2; J: TRBJ2-1; CDR3: ASSWTSGRSNEQF